Below, 19 T cell receptor beta chains from the same sample are listed, as sequenced in a study of OX40 agonist ivuxolimab in advanced cancers. This table comes from immunoSEQ multiplex PCR, and its TCRdb copy is limited to in-frame clones, with some not included. The data show 50,000 to 55,000 clones, with 80% to 90% seen just once and under 13% held by the top ten. Source: CD4+ or CD8+ T cells sorted from blood, taken in a trial of the OX40 agonist ivuxolimab. The receptor source for this set is an adult with an advanced solid tumor such as melanoma, head and neck, liver or kidney cancer.

This chain connects TRBV5-1 to TRBJ2-5; D gene unclear. This CDR3 spans 14 amino acids. From germline, CDR1 is SGHRS and CDR2 YFSETQ. The ends were cut back, 0 bases at V and 5 bases at J, with 11 bases in the middle. In DNA, the CDR3 is TGCGCCAGCAGCTTGGAGGGCCTAGAGGAGACCCAGTACTTC. Its translation: CASSLEGLEETQYF.

The chain joins TRBV29-1 to TRBJ1-3, with 10 positions matching TRBD1. This CDR3 contains 13 residues. Germline V gives CDR1 SQVTM, CDR2 ANQGSEA. Germline trimming cut 3 bases from V and 4 bases from J; bases unmatched to any gene: 0. The CDR3, as DNA: TGCAGCGTTGAGACAGGGGGCGGAAACACCATATATTTT. It is translated as CSVETGGGNTIYF.

V usage is TRBV27 and J usage is TRBJ1-1; D not resolved. Germline V CDR1 and CDR2: MNHEY, SMNVEV (reference sequence). This CDR3 contains 14 residues. Trimming removed 6 bases at V and 1 base at J, with 12 bases between. The CDR3 loop reads CASSPSLRNTEAFF. The DNA for the CDR3 is TGTGCCAGCAGCCCGTCTCTCAGGAACACTGAAGCTTTCTTT.

The chain is built from TRBV6-5 and TRBJ1-1; 8 nucleotides line up with TRBD1. V was pared by 6 bases and J by 7 bases, with 4 bases of the junction left unmatched. The CDR3 sequence is 12 residues long. The germline gives CDR1 MNHEY, CDR2 SVGAGI. The CDR3 DNA is TGTGCCAGCAGGAACGGACAGGGTGAAGCTTTCTTT. This encodes CASRNGQGEAFF.

V is TRBV4-1 and J is TRBJ2-3, with 8 positions matching TRBD1. This CDR3 is 16 amino acids long. CDR1 MGHRA and CDR2 YSYEKL come from the germline V gene. The junction had 5 bases not matched to a gene; V was cut back by 1 base and J by 2 bases. CDR3 DNA: TGCGCCAGCAGCCAAGGGGACAGGCGGGACACAGATACGCAGTATTTT. It is translated as CASSQGDRRDTDTQYF.

This clone was detected once. DNA for the CDR3: TGTGCCAGCAGGTCCGGACAGAAGAACTATGGCTACACCTTC. This sequence encodes CASRSGQKNYGYTF. This chain joins TRBV6-5 and TRBJ1-2; D perhaps matches TRBD1 (6 bases). Germline CDR1 reads MNHEY; CDR2 reads SVGAGI. V was cut by 6 bases and J by 2 bases, with 13 bases left in between. This CDR3 contains 14 residues.

The chain couples TRBV14 to TRBJ2-7; the D is unclear. CDR1 SGHDN and CDR2 FVKESK come from the germline V gene. The CDR3 is 15 residues long. V lost 0 bases to trimming and J lost 1 base, with 10 bases between them. The CDR3: CASSQDWARSYEQYF. CDR3 coding DNA: TGTGCCAGCAGCCAAGATTGGGCCCGTTCCTACGAGCAGTACTTC. The entire variable domain, with the rest obtained from reference TRBV14 and TRBJ2-7, is as follows: EAGVTQFPSHSVIEKGQTVTLRCDPISGHDNLYWYRRVMGKEIKFLLHFVKESKQDESGMPNNRFLAERTGGTYSTLKVQPAELEDSGVYFCASSQDWARSYEQYFGPGTRLTVT.

The chain is built from TRBV19 and TRBJ2-7, with D possibly being TRBD1 (5 bases). Trimming left V 3 bases short and J 3 bases short, with 9 bases between. The germline CDR1 and CDR2 sequences are LNHDA and SQIVND (reference sequence). CDR3 length equals 13 residues. The CDR3 loop reads CASSIQGDYEQYF. The CDR3 DNA sequence: TGTGCCAGTAGTATTCAAGGGGACTACGAGCAGTACTTC.

The gene calls are TRBV19 and TRBJ2-3, with 7 bases aligning to TRBD1. CDR3 length: 15 residues. The germline V gene encodes CDR1 LNHDA and CDR2 SQIVND (reference sequence). The ends lost 2 bases at V and 0 bases at J; junction bases unmatched: 2. The CDR3 DNA reads as TGTGCCAGTAGTATAACAGGGGAGAGCACAGATACGCAGTATTTT. It codes for CASSITGESTDTQYF.

The CDR3 DNA follows: TGTGCCAGCAGCCAAGATTTGGCAGGGGGCCAGGAAAAACTGTTTTTT. This gives the protein CASSQDLAGGQEKLFF. The chain carries TRBV4-2 and TRBJ1-4; TRBD1 matches at 8 bases. Unmatched junction bases numbered 8, after V lost 0 bases and J lost 8 bases. Germline V gene lookup returns CDR1 LGHNA and CDR2 YNFKEQ. The CDR3 contains 16 residues.

This chain links TRBV6-1 with TRBJ2-7; 7 bases agree with TRBD1. Germline-derived CDR1 and CDR2 are MNHNS and SASEGT. CDR3 length: 13 residues. The junction had 4 bases not matched to a gene; V was cut back by 6 bases and J by 2 bases. CDR3 sequence reads: CASRSGTAYEQYF. As DNA, the CDR3 is TGTGCCAGCAGGTCCGGGACAGCCTACGAGCAGTACTTC.

This chain joins TRBV30 and TRBJ2-1; D may be TRBD1 (6 bases). Germline CDR1 and CDR2: GTSNPN and SVGIG (reference sequence). The CDR3 has 12 amino acids. V shed 2 bases and J shed 7 bases, with 9 bases lying between them. CDR3: CAWSRDTNEQFF. The DNA of the CDR3 is TGTGCCTGGAGTAGGGACACTAATGAGCAGTTCTTC.

The rearrangement joins TRBV27 to TRBJ2-1; TRBD1 aligns across 7 bases. Losses at the gene ends were 5 bases for V and 4 bases for J; bases not matched to a gene: 8. The CDR3 consists of 15 residues. Germline loops: CDR1 MNHEY, CDR2 SMNVEV (reference sequence). CDR3 region: CASSLGGKDYNEQFF. The CDR3, as DNA: TGTGCCAGCAGTCTAGGGGGCAAGGATTACAATGAGCAGTTCTTC.

V is TRBV14 and J is TRBJ1-2; D remains ambiguous. The CDR3 sequence is 14 residues long. The germline V gene has CDR1 SGHDN and CDR2 FVKESK. V was trimmed by 0 bases and J by 3 bases, leaving 8 bases between them. CDR3 amino acids: CASSQDVRYYGYTF. Here the CDR3 DNA reads TGTGCCAGCAGCCAAGATGTCAGATACTATGGCTACACCTTC.

The CDR3 sequence: CASSSSGTGGYEQYF. The CDR3 DNA follows: TGTGCCAGCAGCTCATCGGGGACAGGGGGCTACGAGCAGTACTTC. J is TRBJ2-7 and V is TRBV7-9; TRBD1 agrees at 11 bases. The CDR3 spans 15 residues. J lost 3 bases, V lost 4 bases, and 5 bases had no gene match. Per the germline V gene, CDR1 is SEHNR and CDR2 is FQNEAQ (reference sequence).

This CDR3 is CASTTDSLNEKLFF. The CDR3, as DNA: TGCGCCAGCACGACGGACAGCCTTAATGAAAAACTGTTTTTT. The V call is TRBV5-1, the J call TRBJ1-4; possible D gene TRBD1, 6 bases. Deletions cut 6 bases from V and 4 bases from J, with 13 bases between. CDR1 and CDR2 from the germline V gene are SGHRS and YFSETQ. The CDR3 contains 14 residues.

This clone was counted a single time. The chain is built from TRBV11-2 and TRBJ2-6; perhaps TRBD1 as D (6 bases). This CDR3 contains 17 residues. CDR1 is SGHAT, CDR2 FQNNGV, per germline. V dropped 5 bases and J dropped 0 bases, with 14 bases sitting between them. The CDR3 DNA reads as TGTGCCAGCAGCCCTAGAAAGGACAGCTCTGGGGCCAACGTCCTGACTTTC. It codes for CASSPRKDSSGANVLTF.

The V and J genes are TRBV6-5 and TRBJ2-2, with D uncertain. The CDR3 sequence is 14 residues long. V gave up 2 bases and J gave up 7 bases, with 11 bases separating them. CDR1 MNHEY and CDR2 SVGAGI come from the germline V gene. CDR3 residues: CASSYETADGELFF. The DNA for the CDR3 is TGTGCCAGCAGTTACGAGACCGCGGACGGGGAGCTGTTTTTT.

The chain has TRBV5-6 and TRBJ1-2, with D unresolved. CDR1 SGHDT and CDR2 YYEEEE come from the germline V gene. The CDR3 extends over 16 amino acids. Trimming removed 2 bases at V and 4 bases at J, with 18 bases between. CDR3 DNA: TGTGCCAGCAGCTTATCTTTGCGGGGATCGGGCTATGGCTACACCTTC. It specifies CASSLSLRGSGYGYTF.